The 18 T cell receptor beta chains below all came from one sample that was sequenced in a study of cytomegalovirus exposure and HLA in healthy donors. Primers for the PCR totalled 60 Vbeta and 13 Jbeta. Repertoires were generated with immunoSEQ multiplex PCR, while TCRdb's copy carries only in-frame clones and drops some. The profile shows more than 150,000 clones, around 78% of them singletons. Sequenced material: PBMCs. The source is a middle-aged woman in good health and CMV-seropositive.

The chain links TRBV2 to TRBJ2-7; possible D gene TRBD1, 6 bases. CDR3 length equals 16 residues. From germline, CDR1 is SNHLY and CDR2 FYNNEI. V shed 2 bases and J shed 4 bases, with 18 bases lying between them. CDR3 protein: CASSEIPGRGTYEQYF. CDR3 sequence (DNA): TGTGCCAGCAGTGAAATCCCGGGACGAGGGACATACGAGCAGTACTTC.

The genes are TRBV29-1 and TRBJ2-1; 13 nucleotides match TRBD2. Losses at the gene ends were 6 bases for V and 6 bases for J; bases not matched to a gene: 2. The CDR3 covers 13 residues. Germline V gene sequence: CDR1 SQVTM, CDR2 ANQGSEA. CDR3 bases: TGCAGCGTCGGGACTAGCGGGATCAATGAGCAGTTCTTC. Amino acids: CSVGTSGINEQFF.

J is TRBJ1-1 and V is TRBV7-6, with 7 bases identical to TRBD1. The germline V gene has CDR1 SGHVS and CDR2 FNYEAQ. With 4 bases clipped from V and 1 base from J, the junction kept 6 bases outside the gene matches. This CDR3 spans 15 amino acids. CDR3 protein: CASSSRTGRNTEAFF. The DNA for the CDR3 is TGTGCCAGCAGCTCTCGGACAGGTCGGAACACTGAAGCTTTCTTT.

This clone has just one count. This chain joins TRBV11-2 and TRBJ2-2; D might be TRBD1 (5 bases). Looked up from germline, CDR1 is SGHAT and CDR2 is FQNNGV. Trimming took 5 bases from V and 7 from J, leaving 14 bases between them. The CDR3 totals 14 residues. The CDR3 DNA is TGTGCCAGCAGCGCCTCAGGGTCCCACGGGGAGCTGTTTTTT. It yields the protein CASSASGSHGELFF.

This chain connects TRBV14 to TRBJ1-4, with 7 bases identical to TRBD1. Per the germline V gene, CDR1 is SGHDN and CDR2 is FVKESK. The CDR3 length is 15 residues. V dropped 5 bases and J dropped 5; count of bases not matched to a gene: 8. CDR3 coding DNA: TGTGCCAGCAGCTTTGAACAGGGGTTAAATGAAAAACTGTTTTTT. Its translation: CASSFEQGLNEKLFF. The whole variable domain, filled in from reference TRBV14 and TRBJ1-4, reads EAGVTQFPSHSVIEKGQTVTLRCDPISGHDNLYWYRRVMGKEIKFLLHFVKESKQDESGMPNNRFLAERTGGTYSTLKVQPAELEDSGVYFCASSFEQGLNEKLFFGSGTQLSVL.

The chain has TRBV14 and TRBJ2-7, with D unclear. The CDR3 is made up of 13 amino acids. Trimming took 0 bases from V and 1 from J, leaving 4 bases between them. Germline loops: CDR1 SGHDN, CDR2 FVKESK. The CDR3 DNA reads TGTGCCAGCAGCCAAGACGTGTCCTACGAGCAGTACTTC. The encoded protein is CASSQDVSYEQYF.

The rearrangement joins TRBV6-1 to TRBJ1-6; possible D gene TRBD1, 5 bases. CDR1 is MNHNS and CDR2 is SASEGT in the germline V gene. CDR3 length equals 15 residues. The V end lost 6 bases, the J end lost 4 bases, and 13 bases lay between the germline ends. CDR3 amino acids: CASRIRDFYNSPLHF. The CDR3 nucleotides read TGTGCCAGCAGGATCCGGGACTTTTATAATTCACCCCTCCACTTT.

The CDR3 protein is CAWSVFQTSTYNEQFF. The CDR3 region has the DNA TGTGCCTGGAGTGTATTCCAGACTAGCACCTACAATGAGCAGTTCTTC. The V call is TRBV30, the J call TRBJ2-1; TRBD2 aligns across 7 bases. This CDR3 has 16 amino acids. Germline V gene sequence: CDR1 GTSNPN, CDR2 SVGIG (reference sequence). The trim removed 0 bases at V and 2 bases at J, leaving 7 bases unmatched. Filled out from reference TRBV30 and TRBJ2-1, the complete variable domain reads SQTIHQWPATLVQPVGSPLSLECTVEGTSNPNLYWYRQAAGRGLQLLFYSVGIGQISSEVPQNLSASRPQDRQFILSSKKLLLSDSGFYLCAWSVFQTSTYNEQFFGPGTRLTVL.

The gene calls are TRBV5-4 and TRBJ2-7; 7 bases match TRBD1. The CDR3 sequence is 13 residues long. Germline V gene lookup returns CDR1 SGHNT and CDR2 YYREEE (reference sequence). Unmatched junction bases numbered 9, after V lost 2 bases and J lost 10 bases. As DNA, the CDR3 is TGTGCCAGCAGCTTAGAACCAGGACAGGCCCAGTACTTC. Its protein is CASSLEPGQAQYF. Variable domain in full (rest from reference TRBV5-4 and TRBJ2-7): ETGVTQSPTHLIKTRGQQVTLRCSSQSGHNTVSWYQQALGQGPQFIFQYYREEENGRGNFPPRFSGLQFPNYSSELNVNALELDDSALYLCASSLEPGQAQYFGPGTRLTVT.

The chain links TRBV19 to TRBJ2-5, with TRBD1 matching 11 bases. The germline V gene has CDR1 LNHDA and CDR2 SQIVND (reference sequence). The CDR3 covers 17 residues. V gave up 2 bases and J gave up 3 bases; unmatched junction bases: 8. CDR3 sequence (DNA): TGTGCCAGTAGTATACGTGGCGGACAGGGGGCGAAAGAGACCCAGTACTTC. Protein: CASSIRGGQGAKETQYF. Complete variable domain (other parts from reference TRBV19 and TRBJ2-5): DGGITQSPKYLFRKEGQNVTLSCEQNLNHDAMYWYRQDPGQGLRLIYYSQIVNDFQKGDIAEGYSVSREKKESFPLTVTSAQKNPTAFYLCASSIRGGQGAKETQYFGPGTRLLVL.

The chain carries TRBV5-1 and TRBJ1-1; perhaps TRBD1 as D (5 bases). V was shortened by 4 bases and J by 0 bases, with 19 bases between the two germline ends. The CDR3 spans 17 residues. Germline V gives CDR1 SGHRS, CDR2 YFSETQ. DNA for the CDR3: TGCGCCAGCAGCATGGAGTTATTGGGGCTCATGAACACTGAAGCTTTCTTT. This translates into CASSMELLGLMNTEAFF.

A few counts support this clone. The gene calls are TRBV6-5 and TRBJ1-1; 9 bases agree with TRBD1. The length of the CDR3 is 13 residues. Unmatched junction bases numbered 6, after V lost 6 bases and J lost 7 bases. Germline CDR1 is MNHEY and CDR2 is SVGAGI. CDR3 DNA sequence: TGTGCCAGCAGAGAACAGGGGGCGAGTGAAGCTTTCTTT. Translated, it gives CASREQGASEAFF.

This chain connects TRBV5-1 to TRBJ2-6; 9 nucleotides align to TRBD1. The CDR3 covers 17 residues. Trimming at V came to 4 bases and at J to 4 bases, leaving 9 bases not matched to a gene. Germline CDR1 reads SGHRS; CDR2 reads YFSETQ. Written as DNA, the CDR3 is TGCGCCAGCAGCCACAGACAGGGGGGTACCGGGGCCAACGTCCTGACTTTC. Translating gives CASSHRQGGTGANVLTF.

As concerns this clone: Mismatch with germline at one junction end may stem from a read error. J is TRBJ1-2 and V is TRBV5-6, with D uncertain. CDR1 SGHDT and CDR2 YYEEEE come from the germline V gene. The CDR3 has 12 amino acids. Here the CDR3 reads CASSLAGVRGSF. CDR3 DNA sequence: TGTGCCAGCAGCTTGGCCGGGGTACGGGGAAGCTTC.

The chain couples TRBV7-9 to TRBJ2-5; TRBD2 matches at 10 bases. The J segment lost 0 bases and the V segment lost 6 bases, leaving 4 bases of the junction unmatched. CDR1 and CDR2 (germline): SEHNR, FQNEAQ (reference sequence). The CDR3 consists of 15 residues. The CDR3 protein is CASSTLAGYQETQYF. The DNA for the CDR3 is TGTGCCAGCAGTACACTAGCGGGGTACCAAGAGACCCAGTACTTC.

The CDR3 DNA follows: TGTGCCAGCAGAGGAACTAGCGGGAGCACAGATACGCAGTATTTT. As protein: CASRGTSGSTDTQYF. The V and J genes are TRBV2 and TRBJ2-3; 9 bases are a match to TRBD2. This CDR3 has 15 amino acids. The V segment lost 6 bases and the J segment 0 bases; nucleotides outside the gene matches: 4. CDR1 and CDR2 (germline): SNHLY, FYNNEI. The whole variable domain, remainder taken from reference TRBV2 and TRBJ2-3, is EPEVTQTPSHQVTQMGQEVILRCVPISNHLYFYWYRQILGQKVEFLVSFYNNEISEKSEIFDDQFSVERPDGSNFTLKIRSTKLEDSAMYFCASRGTSGSTDTQYFGPGTRLTVL.

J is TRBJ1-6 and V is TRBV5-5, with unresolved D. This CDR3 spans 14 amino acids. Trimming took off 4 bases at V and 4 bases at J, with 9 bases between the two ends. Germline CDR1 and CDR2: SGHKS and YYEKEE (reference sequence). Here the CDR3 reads CASSHGGYNSPLHF. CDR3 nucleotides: TGTGCCAGCAGCCACGGAGGATATAATTCACCCCTCCACTTT.

CDR3 nucleotides: TGTGCCTGGATACAGGGCTATGGCTACACCTTC. Amino acid sequence: CAWIQGYGYTF. J is TRBJ1-2 and V is TRBV30, with TRBD1 as a possible D gene (6 bases). Per the germline V gene, CDR1 is GTSNPN and CDR2 is SVGIG (reference sequence). The CDR3 is 11 amino acids. The V end was cut by 4 bases, the J end by 4 bases, with 7 bases between.